The sample holds many counts of the clone carrying this T cell receptor (beta chain). Antigen specificity is unknown. This sample stems from a study of T cell repertoires in cytomegalovirus infection. Study overall: Evidence of both CMV infection and a matching HLA type came from public TCR beta signatures.

Findings of the study overall: HLA-C-restricted, CMV-specific TCR beta clonotypes were dominant ex vivo. Summed public TCR beta family frequency identified CMV carriers bearing the relevant HLA.

TCRdb itself ran the reads through MiXCR, one entry per CDR3 protein. The sample includes 150,000 to 200,000 distinct CDR3 sequences, 13% to 15% of them seen just once. The germline V gene encodes CDR1 SGHTA and CDR2 FQGNSA. The V end lost 5 bases, the J end lost 3 bases, and 20 bases lay between the germline ends. The CDR3 loop spans 16 amino acids. The sequenced sample consisted of PBMCs. The chain has TRBV7-2 and TRBJ2-7; TRBD2 might be the D (7 bases). The TCR was taken from a human donor in good health (CMV status not recorded). Some clones in this sample may be carry-over from other donors' samples. In nucleotides, the CDR3 is TGTGCCAGCAGCCCCAGGGGTGCGGGGGTGGACTACGAGCAGTACTTC. Translation: CASSPRGAGVDYEQYF. Variable domain in full (rest from reference TRBV7-2 and TRBJ2-7): GAGVSQSPSNKVTEKGKDVELRCDPISGHTALYWYRQSLGQGLEFLIYFQGNSAPDKSGLPSDRFSAERTGGSVSTLTIQRTQQEDSAVYLCASSPRGAGVDYEQYFGPGTRLTVT.